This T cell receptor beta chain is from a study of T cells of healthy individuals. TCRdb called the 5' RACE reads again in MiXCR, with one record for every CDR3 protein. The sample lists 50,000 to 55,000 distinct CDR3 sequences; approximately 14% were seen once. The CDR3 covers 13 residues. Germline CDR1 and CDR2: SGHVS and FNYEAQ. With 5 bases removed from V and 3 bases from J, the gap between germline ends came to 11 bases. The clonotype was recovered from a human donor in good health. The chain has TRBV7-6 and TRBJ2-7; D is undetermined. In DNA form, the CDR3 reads TGTGCCAGCAGCCCCCGACAAGGCTACGAGCAGTACTTC. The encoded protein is CASSPRQGYEQYF.